This T cell receptor (beta chain) came from a study of T cell responses to AZD1222 COVID-19 vaccine. Here immunoSEQ multiplex PCR was the method, and the copy in TCRdb shows in-frame clones only, minus some. The sample carries around 120,000 clones, around 93% recorded once. V gave up 3 bases and J gave up 6 bases, with 17 bases separating them. The CDR3 loop spans 15 amino acids. Germline V gene data show CDR1 as KGHSH and CDR2 as LQKENI. The genes are TRBV18 and TRBJ1-2; D gene uncertain. This clonotype originated in an adult who received the AZD1222 COVID-19 vaccine. The sequencing here drew on peripheral blood, taken 28 days after the second AZD1222 dose. Here the CDR3 DNA reads TGTGCCAGCTCACCCTTGGACCAGCCCAGCGATGGCTACACCTTC. The encoded protein is CASSPLDQPSDGYTF. Filled out from reference TRBV18 and TRBJ1-2, the complete variable domain reads NAGVMQNPRHLVRRRGQEARLRCSPMKGHSHVYWYRQLPEEGLKFMVYLQKENIIDESGMPKERFSAEFPKEGPSILRIQQVVRGDSAAYFCASSPLDQPSDGYTFGSGTRLTVV.